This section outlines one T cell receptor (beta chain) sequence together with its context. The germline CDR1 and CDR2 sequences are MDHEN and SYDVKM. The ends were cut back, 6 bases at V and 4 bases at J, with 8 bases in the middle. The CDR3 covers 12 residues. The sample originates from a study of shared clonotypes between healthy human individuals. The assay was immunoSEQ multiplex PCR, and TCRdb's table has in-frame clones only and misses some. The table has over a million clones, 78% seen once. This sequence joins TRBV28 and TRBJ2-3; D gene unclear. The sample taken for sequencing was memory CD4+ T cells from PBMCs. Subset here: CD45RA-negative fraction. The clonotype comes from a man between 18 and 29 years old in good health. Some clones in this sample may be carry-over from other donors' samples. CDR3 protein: CASRVRPDTQYF. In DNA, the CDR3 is TGTGCCAGCAGAGTACGGCCAGATACGCAGTATTTT.